This T cell receptor (beta chain) was captured in a study of blood T cell repertoires in COVID-19 (dated by TCRdb to 2020 to 2021). With respect to the entire study: Samples covering the acute and convalescent phases of COVID-19 were provided by collaborators in the United States, Italy and Spain. The prospective study material was composed of cDNA or gDNA derived from T cells, B-cell-depleted T cells, or PBMCs. Subjects who had been exposed to COVID-19, were actively infected with it, or had recovered from it provided the deeply sampled blood TCRbeta repertoires that made up the dataset. A freely available public database, intended as a resource for researchers studying the immune response to SARS-CoV-2, is where the repertoires were released. The samples were drawn from the first 160 participants of the ongoing ImmuneRACE study and from 1,254 subjects provided by 6 global collaborators. Sample metadata almost always included a de-identified subject ID, COVID-19 status, age in years and sex. Where HLA class I and class II types were available, the types were taken from metadata supplied by the sample provider, not from assay-based typing. Overall study results and their limits: How much clinical and demographic metadata was included differed by source and by participant, and the metadata was provided uncurated.

Collaborating institutions collected whole blood in K2EDTA tubes following their own protocols. Collaborator samples were shipped for TCRbeta analysis as frozen whole blood, isolated PBMCs, or DNA extracted from either sample type. TCRbeta CDR3 regions were amplified from genomic DNA using the immunoSEQ Assay, a bias-controlled multiplex PCR. The paper's processing steps were these. The number of nucleated cells in each sample was estimated by amplification of reference gene primers within the assay. To quantify the absolute abundance of each unique TCRbeta CDR3 rearrangement, sequence reads were collapsed and filtered. Productive Simpson clonality was computed per sample as the square root of Simpson's diversity index over productive rearrangements. In TCRdb, the immuneACCESS table is reduced to in-frame sequences with V and J assigned. These tables do not hold every clone; where another copy was compared, an unresolved V gene accounts for under half, and the others remain unexplained. V, J and clone size reflect that table, while D and trimming were determined from the DNA. The sample contains about 230,000 clones, around four fifths of them found a single time. The ten largest clones represent roughly 2.7% of the sample.

In regard to this clone: What antigen it recognizes has not been identified. No base qualities exist here, and no much larger clone lies one base off it.

The sequence was collected from a woman aged 70-85 years with active or convalescent COVID-19. The sequenced sample was peripheral blood.

The nucleotide sequence reads as follows: TGCAGCGTTTTGGGCGGGAGGTTACAATATGAGCAGTTCTTC. It translates as CSVLGGRLQYEQFF. Recombination joined TRBV29-1 with TRBJ2-1; 8 central bases correspond to TRBD2. Germline trimming amounts to 5 bases on V and 8 bases on J, with 11 as the count of junction bases outside the gene matches. Reading the germline V gene gives CDR1 SQVTM and CDR2 ANQGSEA. The CDR3 spans 14 residues, from the cysteine through the phenylalanine. Only CDR3 DNA is held: 42 bases, read in frame from base 1.